What follows are 21 T cell receptor beta chains derived from one specimen sequenced in a study of T cell responses to AZD1222 COVID-19 vaccine. TCRdb keeps only in-frame clones here, not all; method: immunoSEQ multiplex PCR. The sample consists of about 97,000 clones, 70% to 90% of them appearing once. The starting material was peripheral blood, obtained on day 0 of AZD1222 vaccination. These receptors were obtained from an adult in good health.

V gene TRBV19 combines with J gene TRBJ2-1, with 8 bases lining up with TRBD2. Germline V gene data show CDR1 as LNHDA and CDR2 as SQIVND (reference sequence). This CDR3 is 16 amino acids long. Trimming at V came to 3 bases and at J to 8 bases, leaving 12 bases not matched to a gene. This chain's CDR3 is CASSMYGGAFTDEQFF. In DNA, the CDR3 is TGTGCCAGTAGTATGTACGGGGGGGCCTTCACAGATGAGCAGTTCTTC.

This sequence joins TRBV5-1 and TRBJ2-4, with D perhaps TRBD1 (6 bases). Germline V gene sequence: CDR1 SGHRS, CDR2 YFSETQ. This CDR3 has 13 amino acids. The ends were cut back, 5 bases at V and 8 bases at J, with 14 bases in the middle. The CDR3 is CASRPASGDIQYF. The CDR3 bases are TGCGCCAGCAGGCCTGCCTCAGGGGACATTCAGTACTTC.

CDR3 sequence (DNA): TGTGCCAGCAGCTTAGGAGGAGGGCTGAACACCGGGGAGCTGTTTTTT. It codes for CASSLGGGLNTGELFF. The genes are TRBV7-6 and TRBJ2-2, with D perhaps TRBD2 (6 bases). CDR3 size: 16 residues. Germline values: CDR1 SGHVS, CDR2 FNYEAQ. Trimming pared 1 base from V and 1 base from J, leaving 10 bases between. Combining the CDR3 with reference TRBV7-6 and TRBJ2-2 gives the whole variable domain GAGVSQSPRYKVTKRGQDVALRCDPISGHVSLYWYRQALGQGPEFLTYFNYEAQQDKSGLPNDRFSAERPEGSISTLTIQRTEQRDSAMYRCASSLGGGLNTGELFFGEGSRLTVL.

The rearrangement uses TRBV6-2 or TRBV6-3 and TRBJ2-7; D possibly corresponds to TRBD1 (6 bases). Germline loops: CDR1 MNHEY, CDR2 SVGEGT. V lost 2 bases and J 3 bases, leaving 8 bases between the germline ends. The CDR3 extends over 13 amino acids. The CDR3 loop reads CASSYGTSYEQYF. CDR3 nucleotide sequence: TGTGCCAGCAGTTACGGGACAAGCTACGAGCAGTACTTC.

V usage is TRBV6-1 and J usage is TRBJ1-5; D is perhaps TRBD1 (6 bases). The CDR3 totals 14 residues. V lost 5 bases and J lost 4, with 12 bases in between. Germline CDR1 is MNHNS and CDR2 is SASEGT. Written as DNA, the CDR3 is TGTGCCAGCAGTCACCGACAGGAGAATCAGCCCCAGCATTTT. This encodes CASSHRQENQPQHF.

The CDR3 nucleotides are TGTGCCACCCGACAGCTGGCTGGAAACACCATATATTTT. Encoded protein: CATRQLAGNTIYF. The chain employs TRBV6-5 and TRBJ1-3; the D gene is possibly TRBD1 (5 bases). The V gene lost 10 bases and the J gene lost 2 bases, with 12 bases spanning the gap. This CDR3 comprises 13 residues. Germline loops: CDR1 MNHEY, CDR2 SVGAGI.

The chain links TRBV14 to TRBJ2-1; 11 bases align to TRBD2. Trimming cost V 4 bases and J 3 bases; bases outside gene matches: 2. Germline-derived CDR1 and CDR2 are SGHDN and FVKESK. CDR3 size: 15 residues. Here the CDR3 reads CASSPLAGGYNEQFF. The DNA of the CDR3 is TGTGCCAGCAGCCCGCTAGCGGGGGGCTACAATGAGCAGTTCTTC.

V and J are TRBV5-1 and TRBJ2-2; D is unclear. Per germline, CDR1 SGHRS and CDR2 YFSETQ. This CDR3 has 15 amino acids. V was cut by 0 bases and J by 0 bases, with 6 bases left in between. CDR3 bases: TGCGCCAGCAGCTTGGTAGGCGCGAACACCGGGGAGCTGTTTTTT. Translated: CASSLVGANTGELFF.

The DNA of the CDR3 is TGTGCCAGCAGCACCTACAGGGGGATACGCACCTTC. Encoded protein: CASSTYRGIRTF. The J gene is TRBJ1-2, the V gene TRBV6-5; 8 bases map to TRBD1. Germline trimming cut 6 bases from V and 13 bases from J; bases unmatched to any gene: 10. Looked up from germline, CDR1 is MNHEY and CDR2 is SVGAGI. This CDR3 region has 12 residues.

The rearrangement joins TRBV5-1 to TRBJ2-6, with D perhaps assigned TRBD1 or TRBD2 (5 bases each). The germline V and J ends were trimmed by 2 bases and 2 bases, with 11 bases remaining between them. Germline V gene lookup returns CDR1 SGHRS and CDR2 YFSETQ. The CDR3 is 16 amino acids. CDR3 nucleotides: TGCGCCAGCAGCTTCCTTGGGGGTGCTGGGGCCAACGTCCTGACTTTC. This codes for CASSFLGGAGANVLTF.

The chain combines TRBV28 with TRBJ2-2; D not resolved. The CDR3 has 13 residues. V was clipped by 7 bases and J by 1 base, with 7 bases between them. Germline V lookup: CDR1 MDHEN, CDR2 SYDVKM. CDR3 protein: CASIYRNTGELFF. The CDR3 DNA is TGTGCCAGCATCTACCGGAACACCGGGGAGCTGTTTTTT.

The V and J genes are TRBV12-3 or TRBV12-4 and TRBJ2-1; D call uncertain. The CDR3 totals 13 residues. V was cut by 6 bases and J by 4 bases, with 10 bases left in between. The CDR3 is CASRAFGYNEQFF. Here the CDR3 DNA reads TGTGCCAGCAGGGCGTTTGGGTACAATGAGCAGTTCTTC.

V gene TRBV27 combines with J gene TRBJ1-2; tentative D call: TRBD1 (6 bases). Deletions cut 5 bases from V and 2 bases from J, with 12 bases between. Germline V gives CDR1 MNHEY, CDR2 SMNVEV (reference sequence). CDR3 length: 14 residues. The CDR3 nucleotides read TGTGCCAGCAGTAGTACAGGGTCGAACTATGGCTACACCTTC. Encoded protein: CASSSTGSNYGYTF.

This clone has a handful of counts. The chain employs TRBV29-1 and TRBJ1-1; 7 bases fit TRBD1. CDR3 length: 13 residues. Per germline, CDR1 SQVTM and CDR2 ANQGSEA. With V trimmed by 7 bases and J by 1 base, 6 bases remained unmatched. The CDR3 loop reads CSGTRDRNTEAFF. DNA for the CDR3: TGCAGCGGTACACGGGACAGGAACACTGAAGCTTTCTTT.

The chain combines TRBV7-2 with TRBJ2-2, with TRBD1 matching 7 bases. CDR1 SGHTA and CDR2 FQGNSA come from the germline V gene. The junction had 4 bases not matched to a gene; V was cut back by 2 bases and J by 4 bases. The CDR3 spans 15 residues. The CDR3 is CASSLRQGTTGELFF. The CDR3 region has the DNA TGTGCCAGCAGCTTAAGACAGGGAACCACCGGGGAGCTGTTTTTT.

The chain links TRBV19 to TRBJ1-1; TRBD1 is a possible D gene (6 bases). V was cut by 2 bases and J by 7 bases, with 17 bases left in between. The CDR3 length is 15 residues. Germline loops: CDR1 LNHDA, CDR2 SQIVND (reference sequence). CDR3 nucleotide sequence: TGTGCCAGTAGTATAAAAGGGGTGTCAGGGGTTGAAGCTTTCTTT. Its translation: CASSIKGVSGVEAFF. Full variable domain (missing parts from reference TRBV19 and TRBJ1-1): DGGITQSPKYLFRKEGQNVTLSCEQNLNHDAMYWYRQDPGQGLRLIYYSQIVNDFQKGDIAEGYSVSREKKESFPLTVTSAQKNPTAFYLCASSIKGVSGVEAFFGQGTRLTVV.

The genes are TRBV5-1 and TRBJ1-1; possibly TRBD1 for D (6 bases). Germline values: CDR1 SGHRS, CDR2 YFSETQ. Trimming shortened V by 0 bases and J by 8 bases, and 14 bases separated the two germline ends. This CDR3 is built from 14 residues. The CDR3, as DNA: TGCGCCAGCAGCTTGGCTGTTATAACAGGGGAAGCTTTCTTT. Translation: CASSLAVITGEAFF.

A single count supports this clone. The V gene is TRBV28, the J gene TRBJ2-7; possibly TRBD1 for D (6 bases). Germline lookup yields CDR1 MDHEN and CDR2 SYDVKM. The CDR3 has 13 residues. Between the trimmed V and J ends, which lost 5 bases and 4 bases, there was a span of 12 bases. This CDR3 reads CASSPPDRYEQYF. DNA for the CDR3: TGTGCCAGCAGTCCTCCCGACAGGTACGAGCAGTACTTC.

This sequence joins TRBV24-1 and TRBJ1-2; D gene ambiguous. CDR3 length: 14 residues. The germline V gene has CDR1 KGHDR and CDR2 SFDVKD. Trimming cost V 4 bases and J 3 bases, with 11 bases left between them. CDR3 coding DNA: TGTGCCACCAGTGACCTTGGGTGGGACTATGGCTACACCTTC. Amino acids: CATSDLGWDYGYTF.

The chain uses TRBV10-2 and TRBJ1-5; possible D gene TRBD1, 5 bases. Per germline, CDR1 WSHSY and CDR2 SAAADI. This CDR3 has 13 residues. The V end was cut by 3 bases, the J end by 4 bases, with 7 bases between. This CDR3 reads CASSDGGNQPQHF. CDR3 bases: TGCGCCAGCAGTGATGGGGGAAATCAGCCCCAGCATTTT.

This chain links TRBV28 with TRBJ1-2; D is unclear. CDR1 is MDHEN, CDR2 SYDVKM, per germline. V shed 6 bases and J shed 2 bases, with 4 bases lying between them. The CDR3 extends over 11 amino acids. CDR3 sequence: CASRGNYGYTF. CDR3 in DNA: TGTGCCAGCAGAGGGAACTATGGCTACACCTTC.